The next 29 T cell receptor beta chains were all read from a single sample in a study of blood T cell repertoires in COVID-19 (dated by TCRdb to the early 2020s). The library was prepared using the immunoSEQ multiplex PCR assay. TCRdb took this table from immuneACCESS and kept in-frame rearrangements with V and J called. Such tables lack part of the clones; where checked against another copy, unresolved V genes explain under half of the gap, and the rest is unexplained. The sample has about 150,000 clones on record, 80% to 90% of them singletons. The ten largest clones take up roughly 15% of the sample. The sample taken for sequencing was peripheral blood. The receptor set was obtained from a woman in her 40s with acute or convalescent COVID-19.

The chain recombines TRBV18 with TRBJ2-1, with TRBD2 matching over 11 bases. V lost 3 bases to trimming and J lost 8 bases; unmatched junction nucleotides: 3. There are 14 residues in the CDR3. The germline V gene encodes CDR1 KGHSH and CDR2 LQKENI. The CDR3, as DNA: TGTGCCAGCTCACCGGAACTAGCGGGAGATGAGCAGTTCTTC. Its protein is CASSPELAGDEQFF.

V gene TRBV27 combines with J gene TRBJ2-3, with D hard to call. This CDR3 has 15 amino acids. In germline, CDR1 is MNHEY, CDR2 SMNVEV (reference sequence). Trimming took 6 bases from V and 0 from J, leaving 13 bases between them. The chain's CDR3 is CASSYSLYSTDTQYF. Here the CDR3 DNA reads TGTGCCAGCAGCTATAGTCTGTATAGCACAGATACGCAGTATTTT.

This sequence joins TRBV18 and TRBJ1-6; no clear D. Germline V gene data show CDR1 as KGHSH and CDR2 as LQKENI. The CDR3 runs 13 residues. V lost 6 bases and J lost 10, with 13 bases in between. The CDR3 is CASSQNNYSPLHF. In DNA form, the CDR3 reads TGTGCCAGCTCGCAAAACAACTACTCACCCCTCCACTTT.

The J gene is TRBJ2-5, the V gene TRBV19, with 8 nucleotides matching TRBD1. This CDR3 is built from 15 residues. Germline V gives CDR1 LNHDA, CDR2 SQIVND (reference sequence). Trimming removed 3 bases from V and 2 bases from J; junction bases left unmatched: 5. CDR3 residues: CASSIRDRNQETQYF. The CDR3 nucleotides are TGTGCCAGTAGTATTCGGGACAGGAATCAAGAGACCCAGTACTTC.

The chain employs TRBV7-3 and TRBJ1-1, with 7 bases that match TRBD1. The CDR3 is 16 residues long. Germline lookup yields CDR1 SGHTA and CDR2 FQGTGA. V gave up 5 bases and J gave up 0 bases; unmatched junction bases: 9. The CDR3 region is CASSLSGTALNTEAFF. For the CDR3, the DNA is TGTGCCAGCAGCCTATCGGGGACAGCACTGAACACTGAAGCTTTCTTT.

V and J are TRBV10-3 and TRBJ1-1; D not resolved. V was cut by 6 bases and J by 1 base, with 9 bases left in between. This CDR3 has 13 amino acids. Germline assignment: CDR1 ENHRY and CDR2 SYGVKD. The CDR3 reads CAIRDMRNTEAFF. In DNA form, the CDR3 reads TGTGCCATCAGAGACATGCGGAACACTGAAGCTTTCTTT.

V usage is TRBV19 and J usage is TRBJ1-1; D unclear. Per the germline V gene, CDR1 is LNHDA and CDR2 is SQIVND (reference sequence). This CDR3 has 11 amino acids. Trimming cost V 8 bases and J 4 bases, with 8 bases left between them. Here the CDR3 reads CASRVGTEAFF. CDR3 sequence (DNA): TGTGCCAGTCGAGTCGGCACTGAAGCTTTCTTT.

The rearrangement joins TRBV9 to TRBJ2-2, with a possible D match to TRBD1 (5 bases). Trimming removed 3 bases from V and 0 bases from J, with 6 bases in between. CDR1 SGDLS and CDR2 YYNGEE come from the germline V gene. CDR3 length: 14 amino acids. CDR3 region: CASSGQTNTGELFF. Written as DNA, the CDR3 is TGTGCCAGCAGCGGACAGACGAACACCGGGGAGCTGTTTTTT.

V gene TRBV6-6 combines with J gene TRBJ1-4, with 7 bases matching TRBD1. V shed 2 bases, J shed 6 bases, and the junction held 3 bases outside the gene matches. From germline, CDR1 is MNHNY and CDR2 SVGAGI (reference sequence). This CDR3 region has 14 residues. The CDR3 DNA reads as TGTGCCAGCAGTTACCTCGGGACAGATGAAAAACTGTTTTTT. Protein: CASSYLGTDEKLFF.

The rearrangement uses TRBV29-1 and TRBJ2-7, with D possibly being TRBD2 (5 bases). The germline CDR1 and CDR2 sequences are SQVTM and ANQGSEA. The CDR3 spans 13 residues. V was trimmed by 4 bases and J by 5 bases, leaving 15 bases between them. The CDR3 DNA reads as TGCAGCGTTGGTTCGGGGTCTCTTAACGAGCAGTACTTC. This translates into CSVGSGSLNEQYF.

This clone came up a few times. The V gene is TRBV30, the J gene TRBJ1-2; no clear D. The CDR3 has 12 amino acids. Germline CDR1 and CDR2: GTSNPN and SVGIG (reference sequence). Trimming took 2 bases from V and 4 from J, leaving 8 bases between them. CDR3 DNA sequence: TGTGCCTGGAGTAGCGGACCCTATGGCTACACCTTC. Its translation: CAWSSGPYGYTF. The complete variable domain, with remaining parts taken from reference TRBV30 and TRBJ1-2, reads SQTIHQWPATLVQPVGSPLSLECTVEGTSNPNLYWYRQAAGRGLQLLFYSVGIGQISSEVPQNLSASRPQDRQFILSSKKLLLSDSGFYLCAWSSGPYGYTFGSGTRLTVV.

The chain couples TRBV5-1 to TRBJ2-1, with 7 positions matching TRBD2. The CDR3 loop spans 15 amino acids. CDR1 is SGHRS, CDR2 YFSETQ, per germline. The trim removed 4 bases at V and 8 bases at J, leaving 12 bases unmatched. The CDR3, as DNA: TGCGCCAGCAGCACAGCGGGGACCCTTTCCGATGAGCAGTTCTTC. The encoded protein is CASSTAGTLSDEQFF.

V usage is TRBV4-1 and J usage is TRBJ2-1; 9 bases line up with TRBD2. This CDR3 has 14 amino acids. V gave up 5 bases and J gave up 4 bases; unmatched junction bases: 3. CDR1 is MGHRA, CDR2 YSYEKL, per germline. DNA of the CDR3: TGCGCCAGCAGCTTACTAGCGGGTTACAATGAGCAGTTCTTC. Protein sequence: CASSLLAGYNEQFF.

V usage is TRBV30 and J usage is TRBJ1-5; possible D gene TRBD1, 5 bases. The CDR3 extends over 14 amino acids. The germline V and J ends were trimmed by 0 bases and 5 bases, with 11 bases remaining between them. Germline V CDR1 and CDR2: GTSNPN, SVGIG (reference sequence). In nucleotides, the CDR3 is TGTGCCTGGAGTGTGGGATCGGGGGATCAGCCCCAGCATTTT. Protein: CAWSVGSGDQPQHF. Variable domain in full (rest from reference TRBV30 and TRBJ1-5): SQTIHQWPATLVQPVGSPLSLECTVEGTSNPNLYWYRQAAGRGLQLLFYSVGIGQISSEVPQNLSASRPQDRQFILSSKKLLLSDSGFYLCAWSVGSGDQPQHFGDGTRLSIL.

The sample holds a few counts of this clone. This chain connects TRBV7-9 to TRBJ2-7; a possible D gene is TRBD2 (5 bases). Germline-derived CDR1 and CDR2 are SEHNR and FQNEAQ (reference sequence). The CDR3 has 13 residues. Trimming removed 7 bases from V and 3 bases from J, with 13 bases in between. The CDR3 loop is CASTSDGGYEQYF. DNA of the CDR3: TGTGCCAGCACCTCGGACGGAGGCTACGAGCAGTACTTC.

The chain employs TRBV5-1 and TRBJ1-2; possible D gene TRBD1, 6 bases. With 3 bases removed from V and 6 bases from J, the gap between germline ends came to 15 bases. Germline lookup yields CDR1 SGHRS and CDR2 YFSETQ. This CDR3 spans 14 amino acids. CDR3 nucleotide sequence: TGCGCCAGCAGCTCCCCACAGGGAGAAGATGGCTACACCTTC. It encodes CASSSPQGEDGYTF. Full variable domain (missing parts from reference TRBV5-1 and TRBJ1-2): KAGVTQTPRYLIKTRGQQVTLSCSPISGHRSVSWYQQTPGQGLQFLFEYFSETQRNKGNFPGRFSGRQFSNSRSEMNVSTLELGDSALYLCASSSPQGEDGYTFGSGTRLTVV.

J is TRBJ1-2 and V is TRBV5-6; 8 bases align to TRBD1. The CDR3 runs 15 residues. Germline CDR1 and CDR2: SGHDT and YYEEEE. The V gene end was trimmed by 3 bases and the J gene end by 4 bases; junction bases not matched to a gene: 8. In DNA, the CDR3 is TGTGCCAGCAGCTCATCCGGGACAGGACCCTATGGCTACACCTTC. Translated, it gives CASSSSGTGPYGYTF.

The chain combines TRBV5-4 with TRBJ2-1; no clear D. Deletions cut 0 bases from V and 0 bases from J, with 7 bases between. The germline gives CDR1 SGHNT, CDR2 YYREEE (reference sequence). The CDR3 length is 15 residues. The CDR3 here is CASSLAAGSYNEQFF. CDR3 nucleotides: TGTGCCAGCAGCTTGGCAGCAGGCTCCTACAATGAGCAGTTCTTC. Looking up the rest from reference TRBV5-4 and TRBJ2-1 gives the full variable domain: ETGVTQSPTHLIKTRGQQVTLRCSSQSGHNTVSWYQQALGQGPQFIFQYYREEENGRGNFPPRFSGLQFPNYSSELNVNALELDDSALYLCASSLAAGSYNEQFFGPGTRLTVL.

The rearrangement links TRBV21-1 to TRBJ1-5. TRBV21-1 is deemed a pseudogene. This CDR3 is built from 18 residues. Here the CDR3 reads CASSKVAGLGTGNQPQHF. The CDR3 bases are TGTGCCAGCAGCAAAGTGGCGGGGCTGGGTACGGGCAATCAGCCCCAGCATTTT.

J is TRBJ2-7 and V is TRBV3-1 (or the pseudogene TRBV3-2); 7 bases match TRBD2. The ends lost 0 bases at V and 2 bases at J; junction bases unmatched: 4. This CDR3 region has 15 residues. The germline gives CDR1 LGHDT, CDR2 YNNKEL (reference sequence). The CDR3 protein is CASSQDQAGPYEQYF. The CDR3 nucleotides read TGTGCCAGCAGCCAAGATCAAGCGGGACCCTACGAGCAGTACTTC.

The rearrangement uses TRBV30 and TRBJ1-6; a possible D gene is TRBD1 (6 bases). Germline CDR1 GTSNPN, CDR2 SVGIG (reference sequence). There are 13 residues in the CDR3. V shed 7 bases and J shed 5 bases, with 12 bases lying between them. The CDR3 DNA reads as TGTGCCTACGGACAGTGGAATAATTCACCCCTCCACTTT. Translating gives CAYGQWNNSPLHF.

The rearrangement uses TRBV3-1 (or the pseudogene TRBV3-2) and TRBJ1-1; possibly TRBD1 for D (5 bases). Trimming left V 4 bases short and J 2 bases short, with 8 bases between. CDR1 is LGHDT, CDR2 YNNKEL, per germline (reference sequence). This CDR3 is built from 13 residues. The CDR3: CASSLDRNTEAFF. CDR3 bases: TGTGCCAGCAGCCTCGACAGAAACACTGAAGCTTTCTTT.

V is TRBV2 and J is TRBJ2-3, with a possible D match to TRBD2 (7 bases). CDR1 and CDR2 from the germline V gene are SNHLY and FYNNEI. This CDR3 comprises 12 residues. Between the trimmed V and J ends, which lost 11 bases and 1 base, there was a span of 10 bases. In DNA form, the CDR3 reads TGTGCCGGAGGGGGGGGCACAGATACGCAGTATTTT. As protein: CAGGGGTDTQYF.

This chain uses TRBV7-6 with TRBJ2-3; TRBD1 might be the D (6 bases). The CDR3 is 15 amino acids. CDR1 is SGHVS, CDR2 FNYEAQ, per germline. V was cut by 3 bases and J by 6 bases, with 16 bases left in between. The CDR3 DNA reads TGTGCCAGCAGCTTTCCCGGGACACAACCGGATACGCAGTATTTT. Protein sequence: CASSFPGTQPDTQYF.

The chain combines TRBV29-1 with TRBJ1-1; tentatively, D is TRBD1 (6 bases). V was trimmed by 8 bases and J by 0 bases, leaving 13 bases between them. Germline CDR1 reads SQVTM; CDR2 reads ANQGSEA. The length of the CDR3 is 13 residues. The CDR3 loop reads CSIGQSVNTEAFF. The CDR3 DNA reads as TGCAGCATTGGACAGTCGGTGAACACTGAAGCTTTCTTT.

V is TRBV19 and J is TRBJ2-1, with D possibly TRBD1 on 6 matching bases. This CDR3 has 16 residues. The germline gives CDR1 LNHDA, CDR2 SQIVND (reference sequence). Trimming stripped 9 bases from V and 1 base from J, with 19 bases between. Here the CDR3 reads CASTRTDTGSYNEQFF. CDR3 in DNA: TGTGCCAGCACAAGGACAGACACAGGATCCTACAATGAGCAGTTCTTC.

CDR3 in DNA: TGTGCCAGTAGTCCCCGCGGCGGAGGGCGAGTCACAGATACGCAGTATTTT. Translated, it gives CASSPRGGGRVTDTQYF. The rearrangement links TRBV19 to TRBJ2-3; possibly TRBD2 for D (6 bases). Trimming took off 5 bases at V and 2 bases at J, with 20 bases between the two ends. CDR3 length: 17 amino acids. Germline CDR1 and CDR2: LNHDA and SQIVND (reference sequence).

CDR3: CASGPKDFWAEAFF. The DNA of the CDR3 is TGTGCCAGCGGACCCAAGGACTTTTGGGCTGAAGCTTTCTTT. The chain couples TRBV27 to TRBJ1-1; D gene uncertain. The CDR3 extends over 14 amino acids. Germline assignment: CDR1 MNHEY and CDR2 SMNVEV (reference sequence). The ends were cut back, 8 bases at V and 6 bases at J, with 19 bases in the middle.

The chain combines TRBV2 with TRBJ1-5; D not certain. This CDR3 comprises 14 residues. The V gene lost 3 bases and the J gene lost 6 bases, with 12 bases spanning the gap. Germline CDR1 is SNHLY and CDR2 is FYNNEI. DNA of the CDR3: TGTGCCAGCAGTGACTGGGAGTCTGGTCAGCCCCAGCATTTT. Protein: CASSDWESGQPQHF.